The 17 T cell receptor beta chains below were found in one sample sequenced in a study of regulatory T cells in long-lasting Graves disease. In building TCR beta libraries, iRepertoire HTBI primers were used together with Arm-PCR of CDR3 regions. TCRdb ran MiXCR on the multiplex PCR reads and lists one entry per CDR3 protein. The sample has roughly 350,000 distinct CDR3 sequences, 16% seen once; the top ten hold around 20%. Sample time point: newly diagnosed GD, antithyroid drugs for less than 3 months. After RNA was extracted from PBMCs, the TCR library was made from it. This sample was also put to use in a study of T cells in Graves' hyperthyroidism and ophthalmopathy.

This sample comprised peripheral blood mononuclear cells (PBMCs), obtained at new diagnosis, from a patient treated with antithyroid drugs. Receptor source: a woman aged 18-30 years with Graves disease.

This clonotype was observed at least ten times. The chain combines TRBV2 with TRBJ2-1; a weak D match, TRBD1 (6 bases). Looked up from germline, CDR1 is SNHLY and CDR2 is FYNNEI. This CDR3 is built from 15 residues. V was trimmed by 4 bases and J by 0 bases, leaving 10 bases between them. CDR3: CASSGGRGSYNEQFF. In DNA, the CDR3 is TGTGCCAGCAGTGGGGGCAGGGGCTCCTACAATGAGCAGTTCTTC.

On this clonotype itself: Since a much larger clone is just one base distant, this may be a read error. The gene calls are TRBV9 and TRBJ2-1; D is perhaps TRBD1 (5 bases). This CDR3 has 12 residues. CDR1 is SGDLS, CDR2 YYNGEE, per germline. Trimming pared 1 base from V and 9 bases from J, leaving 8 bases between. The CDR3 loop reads CASSVTDSEQFF. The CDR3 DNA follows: TGTGCCAGCAGCGTAACAGACAGTGAGCAGTTCTTC.

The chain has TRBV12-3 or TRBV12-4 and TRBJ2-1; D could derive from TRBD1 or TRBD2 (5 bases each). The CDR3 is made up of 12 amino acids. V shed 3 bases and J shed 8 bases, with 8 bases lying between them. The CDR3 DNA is TGTGCCAGCAGTTTCGAGGGGTATGAGCAGTTCTTC. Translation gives CASSFEGYEQFF.

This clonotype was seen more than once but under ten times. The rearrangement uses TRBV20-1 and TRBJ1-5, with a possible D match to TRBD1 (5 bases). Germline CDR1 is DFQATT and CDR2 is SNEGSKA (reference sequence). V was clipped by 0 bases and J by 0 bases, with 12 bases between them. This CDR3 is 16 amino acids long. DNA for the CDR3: TGCAGTGCTAGAGATCGGGCAGGGTATAGCAATCAGCCCCAGCATTTT. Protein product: CSARDRAGYSNQPQHF.

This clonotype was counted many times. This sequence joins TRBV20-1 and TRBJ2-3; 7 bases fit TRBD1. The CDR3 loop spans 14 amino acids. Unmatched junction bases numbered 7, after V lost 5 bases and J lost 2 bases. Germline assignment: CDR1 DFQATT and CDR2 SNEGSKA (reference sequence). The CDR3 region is CSAAGTDLTDTQYF. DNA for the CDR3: TGCAGTGCTGCAGGGACAGATCTCACAGATACGCAGTATTTT.

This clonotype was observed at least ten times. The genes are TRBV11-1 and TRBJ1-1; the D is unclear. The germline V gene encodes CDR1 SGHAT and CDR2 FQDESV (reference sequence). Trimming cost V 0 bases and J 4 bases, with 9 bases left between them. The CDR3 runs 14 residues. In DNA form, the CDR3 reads TGTGCCAGCAGCTTAGCGGTGGAACGCACTGAAGCTTTCTTT. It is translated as CASSLAVERTEAFF.

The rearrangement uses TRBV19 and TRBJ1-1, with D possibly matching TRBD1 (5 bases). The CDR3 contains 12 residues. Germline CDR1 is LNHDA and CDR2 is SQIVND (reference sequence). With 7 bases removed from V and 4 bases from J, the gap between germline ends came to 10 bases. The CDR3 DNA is TGTGCCAGTACCGACGACAGCACTGAAGCTTTCTTT. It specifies CASTDDSTEAFF.

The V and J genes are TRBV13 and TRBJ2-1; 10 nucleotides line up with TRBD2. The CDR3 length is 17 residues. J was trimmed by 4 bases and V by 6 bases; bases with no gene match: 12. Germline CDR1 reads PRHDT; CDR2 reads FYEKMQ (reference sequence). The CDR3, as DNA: TGTGCCAGCAGAGCTCTAGCGGGGGTACCGGGGTACAATGAGCAGTTCTTC. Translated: CASRALAGVPGYNEQFF.

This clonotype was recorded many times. DNA of the CDR3: TGTGCCAGCAGCTCGGGGCCGTCCTATGGCTACACCTTC. Protein sequence: CASSSGPSYGYTF. The chain recombines TRBV5-6 with TRBJ1-2, with a possible D match to TRBD1 (5 bases). Between the trimmed V and J ends, which lost 3 bases and 4 bases, there was a span of 10 bases. The CDR3 spans 13 residues. CDR1 is SGHDT, CDR2 YYEEEE, per germline.

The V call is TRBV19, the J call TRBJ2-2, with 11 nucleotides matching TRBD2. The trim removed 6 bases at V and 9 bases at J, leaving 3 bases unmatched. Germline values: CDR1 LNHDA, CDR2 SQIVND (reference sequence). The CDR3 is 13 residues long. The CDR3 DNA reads TGTGCCAGTAGGACTAGCGGGATGCGGGAGCTGTTTTTT. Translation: CASRTSGMRELFF.

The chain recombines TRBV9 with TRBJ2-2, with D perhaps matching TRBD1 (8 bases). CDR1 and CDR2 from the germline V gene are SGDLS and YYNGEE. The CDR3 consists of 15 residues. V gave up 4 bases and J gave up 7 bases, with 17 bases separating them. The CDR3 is CASSKDRGGNGELFF. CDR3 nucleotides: TGTGCCAGCAGCAAAGACAGGGGAGGGAACGGGGAGCTGTTTTTT.

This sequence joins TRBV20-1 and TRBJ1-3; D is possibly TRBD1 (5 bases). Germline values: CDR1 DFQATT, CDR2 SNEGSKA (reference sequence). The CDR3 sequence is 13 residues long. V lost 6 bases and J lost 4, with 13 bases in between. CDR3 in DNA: TGCAGTGCGCGTATGGGGCGCGGAAACACCATATATTTT. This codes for CSARMGRGNTIYF.

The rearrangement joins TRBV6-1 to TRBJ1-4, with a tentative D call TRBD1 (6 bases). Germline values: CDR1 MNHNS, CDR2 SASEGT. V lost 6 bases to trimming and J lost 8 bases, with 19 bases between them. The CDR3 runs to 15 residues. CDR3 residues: CASRETGGGWEKLFF. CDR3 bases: TGTGCCAGCAGGGAAACGGGAGGGGGTTGGGAAAAACTGTTTTTT.

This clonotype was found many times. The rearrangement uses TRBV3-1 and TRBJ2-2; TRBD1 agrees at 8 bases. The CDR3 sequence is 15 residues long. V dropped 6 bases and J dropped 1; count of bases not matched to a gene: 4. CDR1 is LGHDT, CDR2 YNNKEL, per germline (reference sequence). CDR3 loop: CASSPGQGNTGELFF. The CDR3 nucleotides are TGTGCCAGCAGTCCCGGACAGGGGAACACCGGGGAGCTGTTTTTT.

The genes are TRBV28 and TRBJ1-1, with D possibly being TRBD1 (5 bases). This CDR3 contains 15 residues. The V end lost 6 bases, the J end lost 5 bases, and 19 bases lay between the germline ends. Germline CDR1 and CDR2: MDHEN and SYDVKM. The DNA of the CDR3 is TGTGCCAGCAGGGAAAGACTGGGGGGTGGGACTGAAGCTTTCTTT. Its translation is CASRERLGGGTEAFF.

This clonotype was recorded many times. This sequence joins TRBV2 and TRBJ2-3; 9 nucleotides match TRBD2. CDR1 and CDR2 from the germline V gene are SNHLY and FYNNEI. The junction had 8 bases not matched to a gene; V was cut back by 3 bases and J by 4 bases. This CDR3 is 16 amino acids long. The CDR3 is CASSDRGRGVADTQYF. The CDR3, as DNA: TGTGCCAGCAGTGATCGCGGGAGGGGGGTGGCAGATACGCAGTATTTT.

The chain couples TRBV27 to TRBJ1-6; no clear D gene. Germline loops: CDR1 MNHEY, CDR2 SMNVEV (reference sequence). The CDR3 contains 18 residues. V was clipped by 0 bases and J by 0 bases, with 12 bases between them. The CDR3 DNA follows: TGTGCCAGCAGTTTATCGGGAATCTGGGACTCCTATAATTCACCCCTCCACTTT. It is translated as CASSLSGIWDSYNSPLHF.